This T cell receptor beta chain was observed in a study of blood T cell repertoires in COVID-19. V shed 4 bases and J 10 bases; nucleotides not matched to a gene: 8. This CDR3 has 14 residues. Germline CDR1 and CDR2: ENHRY and SYGVKD. Produced via immunoSEQ multiplex PCR; TCRdb's table is partial and in-frame only. The sample consists of some 130,000 clones, about 80% of them appearing once. The J gene is TRBJ2-1, the V gene TRBV10-3; the match to TRBD1 covers 9 bases. The origin of this receptor is a human donor in a cohort sampled during active COVID-19. Material for sequencing was peripheral blood. DNA for the CDR3: TGTGCCATCAGTGTAACCGGGACAGGGTCCGAGCAGTTCTTC. Amino acid sequence: CAISVTGTGSEQFF.